This T cell receptor beta chain was identified in a study of T-cell reconstitution after alpha-beta-depleted transplantation in children. Unique molecular identifiers featured in how the TCRbeta library was prepared. One entry per CDR3 protein results from TCRdb running MiXCR on the PCR reads. Of about 77,000 distinct CDR3 sequences listed, 15% to 20% are singletons. This clonotype occurred once. Antigen specificity is unknown. This may stem from a read error, because a much larger clone lies one nucleotide away. Study findings and constraints: Expanded clones from the graft, numbering several hundred, reportedly supplied alpha-beta T cells about two months after transplant. Most T-cell counts and diversity one year after the transplant came from T cells that were newly produced. Diversity of TCRbeta at day 60 was high in some patients, arising from surviving recipient T cells and thymic progenitors.

The sample was PBMCs, mostly from graft donor cells, taken 360 days after TCRalphabeta/CD19-depleted stem cell transplant. The source of this sequence is a male patient under 10 years old who had a stem cell transplant for acute lymphoblastic leukemia, so the T cells may come from the graft donor.

CDR3 amino acids: CASSPEPRTVNTEAFF. CDR3 coding DNA: TGTGCCAGCAGCCCCGAACCCAGGACCGTTAACACTGAAGCTTTCTTT. The rearrangement joins TRBV7-9 to TRBJ1-1; D is undetermined. There are 16 residues in the CDR3. The germline V gene has CDR1 SEHNR and CDR2 FQNEAQ (reference sequence). Trimming removed 5 bases from V and 2 bases from J, with 18 bases in between.